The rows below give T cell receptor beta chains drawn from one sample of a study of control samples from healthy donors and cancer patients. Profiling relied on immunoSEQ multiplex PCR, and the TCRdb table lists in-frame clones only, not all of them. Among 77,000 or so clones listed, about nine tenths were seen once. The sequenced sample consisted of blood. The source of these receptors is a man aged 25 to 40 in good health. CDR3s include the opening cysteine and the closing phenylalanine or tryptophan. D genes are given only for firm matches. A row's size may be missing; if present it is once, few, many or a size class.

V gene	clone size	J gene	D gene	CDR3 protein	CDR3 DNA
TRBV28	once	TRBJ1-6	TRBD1	CASKGPGQYSPLHF	TGTGCCAGCAAGGGCCCGGGACAGTATTCACCCCTCCACTTT
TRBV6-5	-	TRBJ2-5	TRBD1	CASSRDRGHETQYF	TGTGCCAGCAGTAGGGACAGGGGGCACGAGACCCAGTACTTC
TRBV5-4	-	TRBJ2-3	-	CASSLGIGPRDTQYF	TGTGCCAGCAGCTTGGGGATCGGCCCGCGGGATACGCAGTATTTT
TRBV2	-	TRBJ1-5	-	CASSEQGNQPQHF	TGTGCCAGCAGTGAACAGGGCAATCAGCCCCAGCATTTT
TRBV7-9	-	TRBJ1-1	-	CASSLEPQNTEAFF	TGTGCCAGCAGCTTAGAACCCCAGAACACTGAAGCTTTCTTT
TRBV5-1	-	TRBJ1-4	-	CASSLDPTGPTNEKLFF	TGCGCCAGCAGCTTGGACCCGACTGGGCCAACTAATGAAAAACTGTTTTTT
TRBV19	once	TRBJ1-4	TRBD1	CASSTRRQGSNEKLFF	TGTGCCAGTAGTACCCGCCGACAGGGATCTAATGAAAAACTGTTTTTT
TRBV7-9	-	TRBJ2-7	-	CASSLEGGSYEQYF	TGTGCCAGCAGCTTAGAAGGGGGCTCCTACGAGCAGTACTTC
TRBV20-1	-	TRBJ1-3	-	CSARGGNTIYF	TGCAGTGCTAGGGGCGGAAACACCATATATTTT
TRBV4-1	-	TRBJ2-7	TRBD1	CASSQEQGASYEQYF	TGCGCCAGCAGCCAAGAACAGGGGGCATCCTACGAGCAGTACTTC
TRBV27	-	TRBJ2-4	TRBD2	CASSFREGKLAKNIQYF	TGTGCCAGCAGTTTTCGGGAGGGAAAATTAGCCAAAAACATTCAGTACTTC
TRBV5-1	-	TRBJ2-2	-	CASSYKDSGSQTGELFF	TGCGCCAGCAGCTATAAGGACAGTGGGTCTCAGACCGGGGAGCTGTTTTTT
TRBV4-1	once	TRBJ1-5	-	CASSQEASNQPQHF	TGCGCCAGCAGCCAAGAGGCATCGAATCAGCCCCAGCATTTT
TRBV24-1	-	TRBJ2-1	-	CATSDEVDEQFF	TGTGCCACCAGTGACGAAGTCGATGAGCAGTTCTTC
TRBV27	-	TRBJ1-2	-	CASSLNGLNYGYTF	TGTGCCAGCAGTTTAAACGGGCTTAACTATGGCTACACCTTC
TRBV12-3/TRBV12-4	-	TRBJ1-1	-	CASSFGQSTEAFF	TGTGCCAGCAGTTTCGGACAGTCCACTGAAGCTTTCTTT
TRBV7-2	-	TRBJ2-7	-	CASSLSRGLASNYEQYF	TGTGCCAGCAGCCTATCACGTGGGTTGGCTTCAAACTACGAGCAGTACTTC
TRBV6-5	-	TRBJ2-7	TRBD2	CASSYSTSGGRHEQYF	TGTGCCAGCAGTTACTCGACGTCGGGGGGAAGGCACGAGCAGTACTTC
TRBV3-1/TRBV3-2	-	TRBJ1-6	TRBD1	CASSLKSDRGDSPLHF	TGTGCCAGCAGCCTCAAATCGGACAGGGGTGATTCACCCCTCCACTTT
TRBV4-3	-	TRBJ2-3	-	CASSPNSDTQYF	TGCGCCAGCAGCCCCAACAGCGATACGCAGTATTTT
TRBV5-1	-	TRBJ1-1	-	CASSSHRTVNTEAFF	TGCGCCAGCAGCTCGCACCGGACAGTGAACACTGAAGCTTTCTTT
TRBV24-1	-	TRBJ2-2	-	CATSDSSSNTGELFF	TGTGCCACCAGTGATTCCAGCTCGAACACCGGGGAGCTGTTTTTT
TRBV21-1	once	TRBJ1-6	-	CASSIPRDRGSYNSPLHF	TGTGCCAGCAGCATCCCTCGGGACAGGGGGTCCTATAATTCACCCCTCCACTTT
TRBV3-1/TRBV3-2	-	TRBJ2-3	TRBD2	CASSQSLAAISTDTQYF	TGTGCCAGCAGCCAGAGTCTAGCGGCTATTAGCACAGATACGCAGTATTTT
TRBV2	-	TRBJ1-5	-	CASSEEGWDNQPQHF	TGTGCCAGCAGTGAGGAAGGCTGGGACAATCAGCCCCAGCATTTT
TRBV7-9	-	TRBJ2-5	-	CASSLWSLSADSFQETQYF	TGTGCCAGCAGCTTATGGTCTTTATCAGCGGATTCTTTCCAAGAGACCCAGTACTTC
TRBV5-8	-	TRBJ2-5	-	CASSLGGLGDTETQYF	TGTGCCAGCAGCTTGGGGGGTCTAGGGGATACGGAGACCCAGTACTTC
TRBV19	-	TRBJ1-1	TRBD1	CASSIGLGSSAPIRDRGPIF	TGTGCCAGTAGTATAGGACTCGGGTCTTCCGCCCCAATCCGGGACAGGGGCCCGATCTTT
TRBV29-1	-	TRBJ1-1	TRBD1	CSVVDRGTNTEAFF	TGCAGCGTTGTGGACAGGGGTACGAACACTGAAGCTTTCTTT
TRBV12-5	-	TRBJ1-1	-	CASGLGPTEVAFF	TGTGCTAGTGGTTTGGGACCTACAGAAGTGGCTTTCTTT
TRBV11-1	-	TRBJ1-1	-	CASSSGLNTEAFF	TGTGCCAGCAGCTCGGGATTGAACACTGAAGCTTTCTTT
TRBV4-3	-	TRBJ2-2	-	CASTIDRGTGELFF	TGCGCCAGCACTATAGATCGGGGCACCGGGGAGCTGTTTTTT
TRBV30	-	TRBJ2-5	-	CAWSARDQETQYF	TGTGCCTGGAGTGCAAGGGACCAAGAGACCCAGTACTTC
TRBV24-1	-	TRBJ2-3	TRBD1	CATSDLGQGRGDTQYF	TGTGCCACCAGTGACCTGGGACAGGGGCGCGGAGATACGCAGTATTTT
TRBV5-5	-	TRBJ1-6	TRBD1	CASSQPDRGGSPLHF	TGTGCCAGCAGCCAACCCGACAGGGGGGGATCACCCCTCCACTTT
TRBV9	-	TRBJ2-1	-	CASSAYRDTYNEQFF	TGTGCCAGCAGCGCATACCGGGACACTTACAATGAGCAGTTCTTC
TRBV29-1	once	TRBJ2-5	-	CSGGGLETQYF	TGCAGCGGAGGGGGGTTAGAGACCCAGTACTTC
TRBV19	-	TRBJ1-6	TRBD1	CASSIRGTGKNSPLHF	TGTGCCAGTAGTATCAGAGGGACAGGGAAGAATTCACCCCTCCACTTT
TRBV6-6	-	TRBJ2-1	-	CASSYSRQGNKTVF	TGTGCCAGCAGTTACTCGAGGCAGGGAAACAAGACGGTCTTC
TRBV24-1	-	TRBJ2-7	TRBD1	CATSDGTVGEQYF	TGTGCCACCAGTGATGGGACAGTAGGCGAGCAGTACTTC
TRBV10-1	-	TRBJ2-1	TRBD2	CASSESRLAGGVNEQFF	TGCGCCAGCAGTGAGTCGAGGTTAGCGGGAGGTGTGAATGAGCAGTTCTTC
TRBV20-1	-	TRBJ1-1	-	CSASRNRVGNTEAFF	TGCAGTGCTAGTCGGAACAGGGTCGGGAACACTGAAGCTTTCTTT
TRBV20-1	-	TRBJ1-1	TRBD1	CSARTGLEAFF	TGCAGTGCCAGGACAGGCCTTGAAGCTTTCTTT
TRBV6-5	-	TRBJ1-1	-	CASSYSDWNTEAFF	TGTGCCAGCAGTTACTCCGATTGGAACACTGAAGCTTTCTTT
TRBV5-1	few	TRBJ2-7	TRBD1	CASSLEDRGREQYF	TGCGCCAGCAGCTTGGAGGACAGGGGGCGCGAGCAGTACTTC
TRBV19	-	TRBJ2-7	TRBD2	CASSIPGRAYEQYF	TGTGCCAGTAGTATCCCAGGGAGGGCCTACGAGCAGTACTTC
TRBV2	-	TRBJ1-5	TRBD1	CASGANSGTGGGLSNQPQHF	TGTGCCAGCGGCGCAAATTCCGGGACAGGGGGTGGGTTGAGCAATCAGCCCCAGCATTTT
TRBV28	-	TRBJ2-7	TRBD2	CASSPRGLAGDPYEQYF	TGTGCCAGCAGTCCGAGGGGGCTAGCGGGGGATCCCTACGAGCAGTACTTC
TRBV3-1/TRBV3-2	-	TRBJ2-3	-	CASSQLRTNTQYF	TGTGCCAGCAGCCAGCTCCGGACCAATACGCAGTATTTT
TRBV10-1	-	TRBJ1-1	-	CASSEGEGSYTEAFF	TGCGCCAGCAGTGAAGGTGAGGGCAGCTACACTGAAGCTTTCTTT
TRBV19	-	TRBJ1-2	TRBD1	CASKRTGDYYGYTF	TGTGCCAGTAAACGGACAGGGGACTACTATGGCTACACCTTC
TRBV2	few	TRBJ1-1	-	CASTPQGLNTEAFF	TGTGCCAGCACCCCCCAGGGCCTGAACACTGAAGCTTTCTTT
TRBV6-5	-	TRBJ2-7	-	CASSSQGYEQYF	TGTGCCAGCAGTTCCCAGGGCTACGAGCAGTACTTC
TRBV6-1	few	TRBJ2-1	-	CASSEGRGGYEQFF	TGTGCCAGCAGTGAAGGCAGGGGCGGGTATGAGCAGTTCTTC
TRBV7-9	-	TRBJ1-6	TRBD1	CASSLGQGPSYAPLHF	TGTGCCAGCAGCTTAGGACAGGGGCCCTCATACGCACCCCTCCACTTT
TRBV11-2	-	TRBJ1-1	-	CASSLPGMNTEAFF	TGTGCCAGCAGCCTCCCGGGTATGAACACTGAAGCTTTCTTT
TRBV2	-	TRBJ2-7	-	CASRGQGGHHEQYF	TGTGCCAGCAGGGGCCAGGGGGGGCATCACGAGCAGTACTTC
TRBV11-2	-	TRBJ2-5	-	CASSLGAGMGETQYF	TGTGCCAGCAGCTTAGGTGCCGGCATGGGGGAGACCCAGTACTTC
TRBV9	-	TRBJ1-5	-	CASSVFGNQPQHF	TGTGCCAGCAGCGTATTCGGCAATCAGCCCCAGCATTTT